This T cell receptor (beta chain) stems from a study of OX40 agonist ivuxolimab in advanced cancers. Blood got drawn at baseline, again on cycle 4 day 1, and then on cycle 7 day 1. Clones were read by immunoSEQ multiplex PCR, and TCRdb kept only the in-frame ones, dropping some. This sample has roughly 76,000 clones, with 70% to 90% found just once. Trimming shortened V by 5 bases and J by 8 bases, and 9 bases separated the two germline ends. CDR1 and CDR2 from the germline V gene are SNHLY and FYNNEI. The CDR3 loop spans 12 amino acids. This clonotype was sampled from an adult with an advanced solid tumor such as melanoma, head and neck, liver or kidney cancer. The chain recombines TRBV2 with TRBJ1-4; D not resolved. Sequencing was performed on CD4+ or CD8+ T cells sorted from blood, taken in a trial of the OX40 agonist ivuxolimab. The CDR3 DNA reads TGTGCCAGCAGTCCGACCTCGGAAAAACTGTTTTTT. Its translation is CASSPTSEKLFF.